The clone carrying this T cell receptor beta chain was observed a few times. Antigen specificity is unknown. The germline V gene encodes CDR1 LNHDA and CDR2 SQIVND (reference sequence). The CDR3 sequence is 16 residues long. Trimming took 8 bases from V and 5 from J; bases not matched to a gene: 12. The sequenced template was cDNA made from the entire isolated RNA. The protocol was immunoSEQ multiplex PCR, while the TCRdb copy is restricted to in-frame clones and leaves out a portion. The sample records roughly 290,000 clones, around 16% being singletons. The data were obtained in a study of beta chain features in type 1 diabetes. Study-level points and caveats: Shortening of TCRB CDR3s, moderate but significant, appeared in all four CD4+ subsets of Type 1 diabetes patients.

The rearrangement joins TRBV19 to TRBJ2-2; 9 bases align to TRBD1. Sample: naive CD4+ T cells from blood. The sequence came from a man aged 18 to 30 with type 1 diabetes. The CDR3 loop is CASSSGDREITGELFF. Here the CDR3 DNA reads TGTGCCAGTTCGTCGGGGGACAGGGAGATAACCGGGGAGCTGTTTTTT.